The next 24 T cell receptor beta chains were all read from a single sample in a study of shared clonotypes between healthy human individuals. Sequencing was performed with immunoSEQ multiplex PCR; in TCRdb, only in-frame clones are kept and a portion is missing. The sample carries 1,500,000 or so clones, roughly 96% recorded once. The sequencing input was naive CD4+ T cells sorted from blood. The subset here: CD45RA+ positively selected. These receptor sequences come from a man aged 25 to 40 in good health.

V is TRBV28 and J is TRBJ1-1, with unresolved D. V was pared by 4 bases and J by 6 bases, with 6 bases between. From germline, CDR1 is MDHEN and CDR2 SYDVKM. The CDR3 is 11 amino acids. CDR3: CASSSWPEAFF. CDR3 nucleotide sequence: TGTGCCAGCAGTTCATGGCCTGAAGCTTTCTTT. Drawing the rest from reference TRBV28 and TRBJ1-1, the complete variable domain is DVKVTQSSRYLVKRTGEKVFLECVQDMDHENMFWYRQDPGLGLRLIYFSYDVKMKEKGDIPEGYSVSREKKERFSLILESASTNQTSMYLCASSSWPEAFFGQGTRLTVV.

The CDR3 DNA sequence: TGTGCCAGTAGTATAGTAGGACTTGGGTCTCATACGCAGTATTTT. Its translation is CASSIVGLGSHTQYF. The gene calls are TRBV19 and TRBJ2-3, with a possible D match to TRBD2 (5 bases). The ends were cut back, 1 base at V and 7 bases at J, with 15 bases in the middle. CDR3 length equals 15 residues. Per the germline V gene, CDR1 is LNHDA and CDR2 is SQIVND (reference sequence).

The CDR3 protein is CAISLIGSPYEQYF. The DNA for the CDR3 is TGTGCCATTTCTCTGATCGGGTCTCCCTACGAGCAGTACTTC. The chain uses TRBV28 and TRBJ2-7; D not resolved. The V gene lost 10 bases and the J gene lost 2 bases, with 18 bases spanning the gap. This CDR3 is built from 14 residues. CDR1 MDHEN and CDR2 SYDVKM come from the germline V gene.

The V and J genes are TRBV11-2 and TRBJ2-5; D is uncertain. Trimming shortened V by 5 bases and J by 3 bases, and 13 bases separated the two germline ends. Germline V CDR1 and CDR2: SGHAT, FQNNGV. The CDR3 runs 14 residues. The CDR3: CASSPGPYEETQYF. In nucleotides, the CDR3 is TGTGCCAGCAGCCCCGGACCATATGAAGAGACCCAGTACTTC. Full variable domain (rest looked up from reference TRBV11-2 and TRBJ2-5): EAGVAQSPRYKIIEKRQSVAFWCNPISGHATLYWYQQILGQGPKLLIQFQNNGVVDDSQLPKDRFSAERLKGVDSTLKIQPAKLEDSAVYLCASSPGPYEETQYFGPGTRLLVL.

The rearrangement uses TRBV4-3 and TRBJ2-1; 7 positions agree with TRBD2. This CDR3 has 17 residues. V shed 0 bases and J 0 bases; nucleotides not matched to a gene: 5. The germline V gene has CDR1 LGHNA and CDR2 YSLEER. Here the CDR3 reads CASSQEVLAYSYNEQFF. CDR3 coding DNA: TGCGCCAGCAGCCAAGAGGTACTAGCGTACTCCTACAATGAGCAGTTCTTC.

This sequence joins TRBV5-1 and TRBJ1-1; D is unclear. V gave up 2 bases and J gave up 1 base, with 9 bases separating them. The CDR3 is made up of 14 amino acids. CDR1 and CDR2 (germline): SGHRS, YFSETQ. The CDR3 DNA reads TGCGCCAGCAGCTTTCTTACAGCGAACACTGAAGCTTTCTTT. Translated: CASSFLTANTEAFF.

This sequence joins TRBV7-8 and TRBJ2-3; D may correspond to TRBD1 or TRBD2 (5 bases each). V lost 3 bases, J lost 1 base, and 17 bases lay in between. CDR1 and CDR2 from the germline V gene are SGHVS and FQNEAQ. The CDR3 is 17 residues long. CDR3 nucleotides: TGTGCCAGCAGCTTTCAACGGGGACCTAGGCGCACAGATACGCAGTATTTT. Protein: CASSFQRGPRRTDTQYF. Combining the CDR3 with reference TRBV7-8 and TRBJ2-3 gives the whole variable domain GAGVSQSPRYKVAKRGQDVALRCDPISGHVSLFWYQQALGQGPEFLTYFQNEAQLDKSGLPSDRFFAERPEGSVSTLKIQRTQQEDSAVYLCASSFQRGPRRTDTQYFGPGTRLTVL.

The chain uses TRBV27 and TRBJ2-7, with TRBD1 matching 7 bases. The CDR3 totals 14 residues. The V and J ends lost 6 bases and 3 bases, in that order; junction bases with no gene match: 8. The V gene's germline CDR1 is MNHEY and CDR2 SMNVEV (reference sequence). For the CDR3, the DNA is TGTGCCAGCAGACCGACAGGGAAGGGCTACGAGCAGTACTTC. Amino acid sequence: CASRPTGKGYEQYF.

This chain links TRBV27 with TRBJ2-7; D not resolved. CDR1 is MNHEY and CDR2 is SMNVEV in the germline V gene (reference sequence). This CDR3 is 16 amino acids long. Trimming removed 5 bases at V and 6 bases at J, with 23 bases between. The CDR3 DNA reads TGTGCCAGCAGTCGCCTGTTAGCCCCCTCGGTCTTCGAGCAGTACTTC. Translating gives CASSRLLAPSVFEQYF.

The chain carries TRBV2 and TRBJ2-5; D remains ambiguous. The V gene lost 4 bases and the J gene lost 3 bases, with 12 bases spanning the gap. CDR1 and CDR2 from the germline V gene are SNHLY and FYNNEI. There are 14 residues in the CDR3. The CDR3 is CASSVSRNKETQYF. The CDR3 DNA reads TGTGCCAGCAGTGTAAGCAGGAACAAAGAGACCCAGTACTTC.

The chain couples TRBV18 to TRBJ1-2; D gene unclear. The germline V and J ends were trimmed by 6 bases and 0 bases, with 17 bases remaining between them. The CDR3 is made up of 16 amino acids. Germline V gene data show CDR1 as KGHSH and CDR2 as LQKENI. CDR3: CASSRGSGNANYGYTF. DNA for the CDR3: TGTGCCAGCTCGCGCGGGTCCGGGAACGCTAACTATGGCTACACCTTC.

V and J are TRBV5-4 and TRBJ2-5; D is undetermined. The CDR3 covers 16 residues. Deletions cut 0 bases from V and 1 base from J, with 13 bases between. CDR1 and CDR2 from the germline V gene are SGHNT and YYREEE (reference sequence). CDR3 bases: TGTGCCAGCAGCTTGGCCCCCATAGCAGTCCAAGAGACCCAGTACTTC. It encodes CASSLAPIAVQETQYF. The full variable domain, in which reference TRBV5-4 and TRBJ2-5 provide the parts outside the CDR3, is ETGVTQSPTHLIKTRGQQVTLRCSSQSGHNTVSWYQQALGQGPQFIFQYYREEENGRGNFPPRFSGLQFPNYSSELNVNALELDDSALYLCASSLAPIAVQETQYFGPGTRLLVL.

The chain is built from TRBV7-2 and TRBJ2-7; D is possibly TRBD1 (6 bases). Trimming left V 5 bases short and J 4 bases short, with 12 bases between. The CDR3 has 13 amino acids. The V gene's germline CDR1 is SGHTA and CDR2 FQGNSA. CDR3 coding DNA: TGTGCCAGCAGCATTCGGGACAAGTACGAGCAGTACTTC. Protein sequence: CASSIRDKYEQYF.

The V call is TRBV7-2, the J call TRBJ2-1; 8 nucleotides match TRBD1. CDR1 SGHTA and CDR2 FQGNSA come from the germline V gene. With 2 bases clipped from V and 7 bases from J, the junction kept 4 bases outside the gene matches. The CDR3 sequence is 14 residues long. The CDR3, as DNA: TGTGCCAGCAGCTTACCCTGGACAGGGAATGAGCAGTTCTTC. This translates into CASSLPWTGNEQFF.

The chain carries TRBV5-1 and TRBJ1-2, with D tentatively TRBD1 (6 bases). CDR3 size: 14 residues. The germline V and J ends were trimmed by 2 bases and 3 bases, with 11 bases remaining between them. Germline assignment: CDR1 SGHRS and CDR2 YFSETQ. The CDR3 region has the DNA TGCGCCAGCAGCTTTAACAGGGACCACTATGGCTACACCTTC. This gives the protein CASSFNRDHYGYTF.

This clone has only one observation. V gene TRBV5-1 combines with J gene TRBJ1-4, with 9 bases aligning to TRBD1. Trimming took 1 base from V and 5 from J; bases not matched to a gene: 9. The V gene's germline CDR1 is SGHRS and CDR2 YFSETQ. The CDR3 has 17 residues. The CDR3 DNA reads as TGCGCCAGCAGCTTGTCAGTAGGGACAGGGACCAATGAAAAACTGTTTTTT. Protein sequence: CASSLSVGTGTNEKLFF.

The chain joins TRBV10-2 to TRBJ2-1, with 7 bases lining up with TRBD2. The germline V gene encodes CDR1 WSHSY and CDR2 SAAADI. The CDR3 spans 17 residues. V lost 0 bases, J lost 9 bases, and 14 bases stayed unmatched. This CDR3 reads CASSESGTRMSGIEQFF. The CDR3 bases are TGCGCCAGCAGTGAGTCCGGAACGAGGATGAGCGGGATTGAGCAGTTCTTC.

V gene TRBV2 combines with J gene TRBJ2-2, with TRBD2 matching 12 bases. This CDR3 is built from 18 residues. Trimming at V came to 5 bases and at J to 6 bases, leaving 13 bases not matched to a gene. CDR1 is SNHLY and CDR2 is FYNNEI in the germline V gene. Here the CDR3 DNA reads TGTGCCAGCAGTTGGGGGGTACTAGCGGGAGGTATGGCCGGGGAGCTGTTTTTT. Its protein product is CASSWGVLAGGMAGELFF.

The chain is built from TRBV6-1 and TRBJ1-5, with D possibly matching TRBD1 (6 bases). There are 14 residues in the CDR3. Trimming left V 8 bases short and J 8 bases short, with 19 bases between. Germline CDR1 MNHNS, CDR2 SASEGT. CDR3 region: CASRTGTPVKPQHF. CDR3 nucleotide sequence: TGTGCCAGCCGAACCGGGACACCAGTAAAGCCCCAGCATTTT.

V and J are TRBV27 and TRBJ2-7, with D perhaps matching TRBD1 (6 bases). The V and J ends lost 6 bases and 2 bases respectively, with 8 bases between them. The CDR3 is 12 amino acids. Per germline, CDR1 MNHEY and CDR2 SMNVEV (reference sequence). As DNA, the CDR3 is TGTGCCAGCAGCGCAGGGGCCTACGAGCAGTACTTC. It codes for CASSAGAYEQYF.

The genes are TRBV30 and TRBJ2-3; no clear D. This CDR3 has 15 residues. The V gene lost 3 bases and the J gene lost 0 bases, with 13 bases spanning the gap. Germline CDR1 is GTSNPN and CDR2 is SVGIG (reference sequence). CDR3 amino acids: CAWRRTPISTDTQYF. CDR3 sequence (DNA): TGTGCCTGGAGGAGGACGCCCATTAGCACAGATACGCAGTATTTT. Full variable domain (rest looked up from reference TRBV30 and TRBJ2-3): SQTIHQWPATLVQPVGSPLSLECTVEGTSNPNLYWYRQAAGRGLQLLFYSVGIGQISSEVPQNLSASRPQDRQFILSSKKLLLSDSGFYLCAWRRTPISTDTQYFGPGTRLTVL.

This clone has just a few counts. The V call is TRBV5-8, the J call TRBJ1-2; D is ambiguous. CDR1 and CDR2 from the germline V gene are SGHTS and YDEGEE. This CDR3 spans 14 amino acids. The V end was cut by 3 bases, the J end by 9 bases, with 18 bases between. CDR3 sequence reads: CASSYDRGGTRYTF. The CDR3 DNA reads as TGTGCCAGCAGCTACGATCGGGGTGGCACGCGCTACACCTTC.

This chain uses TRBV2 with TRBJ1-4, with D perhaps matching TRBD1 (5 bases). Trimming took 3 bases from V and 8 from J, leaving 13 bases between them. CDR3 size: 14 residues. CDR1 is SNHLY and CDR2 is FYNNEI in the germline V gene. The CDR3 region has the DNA TGTGCCAGCAGTGATTTAGGGGTTCGGGAAAAACTGTTTTTT. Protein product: CASSDLGVREKLFF.

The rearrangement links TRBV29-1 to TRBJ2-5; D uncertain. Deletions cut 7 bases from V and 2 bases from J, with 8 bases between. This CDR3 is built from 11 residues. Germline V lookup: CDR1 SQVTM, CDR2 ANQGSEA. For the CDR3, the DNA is TGCAGCGCGGGCCTACAAGAGACCCAGTACTTC. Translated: CSAGLQETQYF. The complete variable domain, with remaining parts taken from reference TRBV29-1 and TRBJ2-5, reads SAVISQKPSRDICQRGTSLTIQCQVDSQVTMMFWYRQQPGQSLTLIATANQGSEATYESGFVIDKFPISRPNLTFSTLTVSNMSPEDSSIYLCSAGLQETQYFGPGTRLLVL.